This T cell receptor (beta chain) was identified in a study of beta chain features in type 1 diabetes. With respect to this clone: Its antigen is not identified.

As every portion of the isolated RNA was reverse transcribed, the sequencing read expressed TCRB transcripts. Repertoires were generated with immunoSEQ multiplex PCR, while TCRdb's copy carries only in-frame clones and drops some. The sample holds some 52,000 clones, over 40% seen once. The study, taken as a whole, reports: In all four CD4+ subsets, TCRB CDR3 length was significantly, moderately reduced in type 1 diabetes. An over-representation of cells with high TCR expression could result from cDNA sequencing.

Germline V gene data show CDR1 as MGHDK and CDR2 as SYGVNS. The CDR3 runs 13 residues. With 10 bases removed from V and 5 bases from J, the gap between germline ends came to 15 bases. The sequencing input was Tregs from blood. This TCR was recovered from a man aged 25 to 40 with type 1 diabetes. This chain connects TRBV25-1 to TRBJ2-1, with D tentatively TRBD1 (5 bases). CDR3 DNA sequence: TGTGCCACCTGGGGCCCACATCACAATGAGCAGTTCTTC. This encodes CATWGPHHNEQFF. The complete variable domain, with remaining parts taken from reference TRBV25-1 and TRBJ2-1, reads EADIYQTPRYLVIGTGKKITLECSQTMGHDKMYWYQQDPGMELHLIHYSYGVNSTEKGDLSSESTVSRIRTEHFPLTLESARPSHTSQYLCATWGPHHNEQFFGPGTRLTVL.